This T cell receptor (beta chain) stems from a study of T cell changes during pregnancy in multiple sclerosis. Per germline, CDR1 KGHSH and CDR2 LQKENI. The CDR3 extends over 15 amino acids. J lost 5 bases, V lost 3 bases, and 5 bases had no gene match. The table lists this clone with a count of one. Produced via immunoSEQ multiplex PCR; TCRdb's table is partial and in-frame only. The repertoire consists of roughly 74,000 clones, with more than 85% occurring once and the leading ten covering roughly 3.3%. The sequencing here drew on peripheral blood, taken before pregnancy. This receptor was obtained from a female donor with multiple sclerosis, enrolled in a pregnancy study. This chain connects TRBV18 to TRBJ2-2, with TRBD1 identical over 8 bases. CDR3 residues: CASSPQGADTGELFF. CDR3 nucleotides: TGTGCCAGCTCACCCCAGGGGGCGGATACCGGGGAGCTGTTTTTT.